This is a list of T cell receptor beta chains from one sample in a study of patients and donors after allogeneic stem cell transplantation. TCRdb re-called the RT-PCR reads with MiXCR, one entry per CDR3 protein. The table shows 200,000 to 250,000 distinct CDR3 sequences, with roughly 13% occurring only once. The sample consisted of blood, either unsorted or a sorted T cell fraction (not recorded which). Source of these receptors: a human donor who was either an allogeneic HSCT recipient or a stem cell or donor lymphocyte infusion donor (not recorded which). It is not recorded whose cells these are; they may come from a transplant donor. CDR3s include the opening cysteine and the closing phenylalanine or tryptophan. Fields, in order: clone size, D gene, J gene, V gene, CDR3 protein, CDR3 DNA. D genes are given only for firm matches. Rows give clone size only sometimes, using once, few, many, or a class for an expanded clone.

abundance: few; d_gene: NA; j_gene: TRBJ2-3; v_gene: TRBV18; CDR3aa: CASSPPAGSLDTQYF; CDR3nt: TGTGCCAGCTCACCACCTGCAGGGTCTCTGGATACGCAGTATTTT
abundance: many; d_gene: TRBD1; j_gene: TRBJ2-7; v_gene: TRBV19; CDR3aa: CASSPGQGALEQYF; CDR3nt: TGTGCCAGTTCCCCGGGACAGGGGGCTCTCGAGCAGTACTTC
abundance: NA; d_gene: TRBD1; j_gene: TRBJ2-5; v_gene: TRBV9; CDR3aa: CASSAGTGYQETQYF; CDR3nt: TGTGCCAGCAGCGCCGGGACAGGGTACCAAGAGACCCAGTACTTC
abundance: few; d_gene: NA; j_gene: TRBJ2-7; v_gene: TRBV5-1; CDR3aa: CASSLVTGKSYDEQYF; CDR3nt: TGCGCCAGCAGCTTGGTCACGGGGAAATCCTACGACGAGCAGTACTTC
abundance: few; d_gene: TRBD1; j_gene: TRBJ1-2; v_gene: TRBV7-8; CDR3aa: CASSKDRVGGGYTF; CDR3nt: TGTGCCAGCAGCAAAGACAGGGTGGGGGGTGGCTACACCTTC
abundance: NA; d_gene: TRBD1; j_gene: TRBJ2-7; v_gene: TRBV20-1; CDR3aa: CSAHRQGIPYEQYF; CDR3nt: TGCAGTGCGCACAGACAGGGGATCCCCTACGAGCAGTACTTC
abundance: many; d_gene: NA; j_gene: TRBJ2-5; v_gene: TRBV29-1; CDR3aa: CSGRKGETQYF; CDR3nt: TGCAGCGGAAGAAAAGGGGAGACCCAGTACTTC
abundance: few; d_gene: NA; j_gene: TRBJ1-1; v_gene: TRBV29-1; CDR3aa: CSVKYRESPAAEAFF; CDR3nt: TGCAGCGTGAAATACAGGGAATCGCCTGCGGCTGAAGCTTTCTTT
abundance: NA; d_gene: NA; j_gene: TRBJ2-1; v_gene: TRBV24-1; CDR3aa: CATSDRTPGVDEQFF; CDR3nt: TGTGCCACCAGTGACCGAACCCCTGGGGTGGATGAGCAGTTCTTC
abundance: few; d_gene: TRBD1; j_gene: TRBJ1-6; v_gene: TRBV11-2; CDR3aa: CASSFGTGGVNSPLHF; CDR3nt: TGTGCCAGCAGCTTCGGAACAGGGGGTGTTAATTCACCCCTCCACTTT
abundance: few; d_gene: NA; j_gene: TRBJ2-3; v_gene: TRBV6-2/TRBV6-3; CDR3aa: CASSTLRASTDTQYF; CDR3nt: TGTGCCAGCAGTACCCTGCGGGCGAGCACAGATACGCAGTATTTT
abundance: NA; d_gene: TRBD2; j_gene: TRBJ2-2; v_gene: TRBV4-2; CDR3aa: CASSQVTSGSNTGELFF; CDR3nt: TGTGCCAGCAGCCAAGTGACTAGCGGTTCGAACACCGGGGAGCTGTTTTTT
abundance: many; d_gene: NA; j_gene: TRBJ2-4; v_gene: TRBV20-1; CDR3aa: CSARDPSEAKNIQYF; CDR3nt: TGCAGTGCTAGAGATCCCTCAGAGGCCAAAAACATTCAGTACTTC
abundance: many; d_gene: NA; j_gene: TRBJ2-3; v_gene: TRBV5-1; CDR3aa: CASSLGTARTDTQYF; CDR3nt: TGCGCCAGCAGCTTGGGGACAGCTAGAACAGATACGCAGTATTTT
abundance: many; d_gene: NA; j_gene: TRBJ2-5; v_gene: TRBV6-4; CDR3aa: CASSRDPGETQYF; CDR3nt: TGTGCCAGCAGTCGGGACCCGGGTGAGACCCAGTACTTC
abundance: many; d_gene: NA; j_gene: TRBJ1-5; v_gene: TRBV12-3/TRBV12-4; CDR3aa: CASTQTGFGGQPQHF; CDR3nt: TGTGCCAGCACCCAGACCGGGTTCGGGGGTCAGCCCCAGCATTTT
abundance: few; d_gene: TRBD2; j_gene: TRBJ2-2; v_gene: TRBV6-2/TRBV6-3; CDR3aa: CASSYARGGDIRNTGELFF; CDR3nt: TGTGCCAGCAGTTACGCCCGGGGGGGAGATATTCGGAACACCGGGGAGCTGTTTTTT
abundance: few; d_gene: NA; j_gene: TRBJ1-5; v_gene: TRBV5-8; CDR3aa: CASSGKGRQKNQPQHF; CDR3nt: TGTGCCAGCAGCGGAAAGGGACGCCAGAAAAATCAGCCCCAGCATTTT
abundance: few; d_gene: NA; j_gene: TRBJ1-1; v_gene: TRBV27; CDR3aa: CASTPSRGTNTEAFF; CDR3nt: TGTGCCAGCACCCCTTCCCGGGGGACGAACACTGAAGCTTTCTTT
abundance: few; d_gene: NA; j_gene: TRBJ1-2; v_gene: TRBV29-1; CDR3aa: CSVEEGRGGLSYTF; CDR3nt: TGCAGCGTTGAGGAAGGACGGGGAGGATTGAGCTACACCTTC
abundance: NA; d_gene: NA; j_gene: TRBJ1-6; v_gene: TRBV7-9; CDR3aa: CASNPISGGSSPLHF; CDR3nt: TGTGCCAGCAACCCGATTAGTGGAGGTTCGTCACCCCTCCACTTT
abundance: NA; d_gene: TRBD2; j_gene: TRBJ2-1; v_gene: TRBV5-4; CDR3aa: CASSLRTSGGSYNEQFF; CDR3nt: TGTGCCAGCAGCTTGAGGACTAGCGGTGGCTCCTACAATGAGCAGTTCTTC
abundance: few; d_gene: NA; j_gene: TRBJ2-6; v_gene: TRBV19; CDR3aa: CASSARAGANVLTF; CDR3nt: TGTGCCAGTAGTGCCCGGGCTGGGGCCAACGTCCTGACTTTC
abundance: NA; d_gene: NA; j_gene: TRBJ2-7; v_gene: TRBV7-2; CDR3aa: CASSPQAAAYEQYF; CDR3nt: TGTGCCAGCAGCCCGCAGGCGGCAGCCTACGAGCAGTACTTC
abundance: few; d_gene: NA; j_gene: TRBJ1-2; v_gene: TRBV29-1; CDR3aa: CSVETGGGIAF; CDR3nt: TGCAGCGTTGAAACGGGGGGCGGGATCGCCTTC
abundance: NA; d_gene: TRBD2; j_gene: TRBJ2-2; v_gene: TRBV2; CDR3aa: CASSEGPSGGTVLGELFF; CDR3nt: TGTGCCAGCAGTGAAGGTCCTAGCGGGGGGACTGTATTAGGGGAGCTGTTTTTT
abundance: few; d_gene: NA; j_gene: TRBJ1-3; v_gene: TRBV7-6; CDR3aa: CASSSRSGAPSGNTIYF; CDR3nt: TGTGCCAGCAGCTCTCGATCGGGAGCCCCCTCTGGAAACACCATATATTTT
abundance: once; d_gene: TRBD2; j_gene: TRBJ2-1; v_gene: TRBV7-3; CDR3aa: CASSWLGGERDEQFF; CDR3nt: TGTGCCAGCAGCTGGCTCGGGGGGGAACGGGATGAGCAGTTCTTC
abundance: NA; d_gene: NA; j_gene: TRBJ2-1; v_gene: TRBV7-9; CDR3aa: CASKGGNEQFF; CDR3nt: TGTGCCAGCAAAGGGGGCAATGAGCAGTTCTTC
abundance: many; d_gene: NA; j_gene: TRBJ1-1; v_gene: TRBV2; CDR3aa: CATRASLNTEAFF; CDR3nt: TGTGCCACCCGGGCCAGCTTGAACACTGAAGCTTTCTTT
abundance: NA; d_gene: NA; j_gene: TRBJ2-5; v_gene: TRBV3-1; CDR3aa: CASSRLGPQETQYF; CDR3nt: TGTGCCAGCAGCCGATTGGGGCCCCAAGAGACCCAGTACTTC
abundance: few; d_gene: NA; j_gene: TRBJ2-4; v_gene: TRBV11-3; CDR3aa: CASSLGMGIQYF; CDR3nt: TGTGCCAGCAGCTTAGGAATGGGCATTCAGTACTTC
abundance: NA; d_gene: TRBD2; j_gene: TRBJ2-1; v_gene: TRBV12-5; CDR3aa: CASGLRLAGVPSSYNEQFF; CDR3nt: TGTGCTAGTGGTTTGAGACTAGCGGGGGTTCCTAGCTCCTACAATGAGCAGTTCTTC
abundance: NA; d_gene: TRBD2; j_gene: TRBJ2-5; v_gene: TRBV6-2/TRBV6-3; CDR3aa: CASRRTSVHQETQYF; CDR3nt: TGTGCCAGCAGGCGGACTAGCGTACACCAAGAGACCCAGTACTTC
abundance: few; d_gene: TRBD2; j_gene: TRBJ2-1; v_gene: TRBV7-9; CDR3aa: CASSSRRAGGRLNEQFF; CDR3nt: TGTGCCAGCAGCTCACGGAGGGCGGGGGGCCGTTTAAATGAGCAGTTCTTC
abundance: NA; d_gene: NA; j_gene: TRBJ2-7; v_gene: TRBV4-1; CDR3aa: CASSQYTADPYEQYF; CDR3nt: TGCGCCAGCAGCCAATATACCGCAGACCCCTACGAGCAGTACTTC
abundance: NA; d_gene: NA; j_gene: TRBJ2-2; v_gene: TRBV29-1; CDR3aa: CSVEGPTGELFF; CDR3nt: TGCAGCGTTGAAGGCCCAACCGGGGAGCTGTTTTTT
abundance: few; d_gene: NA; j_gene: TRBJ2-3; v_gene: TRBV2; CDR3aa: CASSELWRYTDTQYF; CDR3nt: TGTGCCAGCAGTGAACTCTGGCGGTACACAGATACGCAGTATTTT
abundance: NA; d_gene: NA; j_gene: TRBJ1-2; v_gene: TRBV28; CDR3aa: CASSLLNQGYYGYTF; CDR3nt: TGTGCCAGCAGTTTGTTAAACCAGGGATACTATGGCTACACCTTC
abundance: NA; d_gene: NA; j_gene: TRBJ1-2; v_gene: TRBV27; CDR3aa: CASSLLGADMGYTF; CDR3nt: TGTGCCAGCAGTTTATTAGGTGCGGACATGGGCTACACCTTC
abundance: many; d_gene: TRBD1; j_gene: TRBJ1-2; v_gene: TRBV25-1; CDR3aa: CASTEGRDSTGYTF; CDR3nt: TGTGCCAGCACCGAAGGCCGGGACAGTACAGGCTACACCTTC
abundance: NA; d_gene: TRBD1; j_gene: TRBJ2-2; v_gene: TRBV24-1; CDR3aa: CATSDRTGGNGELFF; CDR3nt: TGTGCCACCAGTGACCGGACAGGGGGGAACGGGGAGCTGTTTTTT
abundance: NA; d_gene: NA; j_gene: TRBJ2-5; v_gene: TRBV20-1; CDR3aa: CSARSANERKETQYF; CDR3nt: TGCAGTGCTAGAAGCGCAAACGAGCGGAAAGAGACCCAGTACTTC
abundance: NA; d_gene: NA; j_gene: TRBJ2-2; v_gene: TRBV9; CDR3aa: CASSVGVRGTGELFF; CDR3nt: TGTGCCAGCAGCGTAGGGGTTCGGGGGACCGGGGAGCTGTTTTTT
abundance: few; d_gene: NA; j_gene: TRBJ1-3; v_gene: TRBV9; CDR3aa: CASSVEGSGNTIYF; CDR3nt: TGTGCCAGCAGCGTAGAGGGCTCTGGAAACACCATATATTTT
abundance: NA; d_gene: TRBD1; j_gene: TRBJ1-5; v_gene: TRBV19; CDR3aa: CASSVGQGVMAQHF; CDR3nt: TGTGCCAGTAGTGTGGGACAGGGTGTCATGGCCCAGCATTTT
abundance: many; d_gene: TRBD1; j_gene: TRBJ1-1; v_gene: TRBV4-1; CDR3aa: CASHRGTEAFF; CDR3nt: TGCGCCAGTCACAGGGGCACTGAAGCTTTCTTT
abundance: NA; d_gene: TRBD2; j_gene: TRBJ2-3; v_gene: TRBV10-2; CDR3aa: CATLAGGLTDTQYF; CDR3nt: TGCGCCACGCTAGCGGGGGGGCTGACAGATACGCAGTATTTT
abundance: many; d_gene: NA; j_gene: TRBJ2-7; v_gene: TRBV20-1; CDR3aa: CSARDVGKGISYEQYF; CDR3nt: TGCAGTGCTAGAGATGTTGGTAAAGGAATTTCCTACGAGCAGTACTTC
abundance: NA; d_gene: NA; j_gene: TRBJ2-5; v_gene: TRBV20-1; CDR3aa: CSARPQDLYSPETQYF; CDR3nt: TGCAGTGCTAGACCGCAGGACCTATACTCCCCAGAGACCCAGTACTTC
abundance: NA; d_gene: TRBD1; j_gene: TRBJ2-7; v_gene: TRBV10-3; CDR3aa: CAISWDSREQYF; CDR3nt: TGTGCCATCAGCTGGGACAGTCGAGAGCAGTACTTC
abundance: few; d_gene: TRBD2; j_gene: TRBJ2-1; v_gene: TRBV20-1; CDR3aa: CSATLGLAGGSLDNEQFF; CDR3nt: TGCAGTGCAACCTTGGGACTAGCGGGGGGATCCCTCGACAATGAGCAGTTCTTC
abundance: NA; d_gene: NA; j_gene: TRBJ1-2; v_gene: TRBV6-5; CDR3aa: CASSWSRANYGYTF; CDR3nt: TGTGCCAGCAGTTGGAGCAGGGCGAACTATGGCTACACCTTC
abundance: NA; d_gene: TRBD2; j_gene: TRBJ2-7; v_gene: TRBV6-1; CDR3aa: CASSEPSGTRFYYEQYF; CDR3nt: TGTGCCAGCAGTGAACCCTCCGGGACTAGGTTTTACTACGAGCAGTACTTC
abundance: few; d_gene: NA; j_gene: TRBJ2-7; v_gene: TRBV20-1; CDR3aa: CSAGDDRISNEQYF; CDR3nt: TGCAGTGCCGGTGACGACAGGATATCCAACGAGCAGTACTTC
abundance: NA; d_gene: NA; j_gene: TRBJ1-2; v_gene: TRBV7-9; CDR3aa: CASSPPPPVTYGYTF; CDR3nt: TGTGCCAGCAGCCCCCCTCCTCCAGTGACCTATGGCTACACCTTC
abundance: NA; d_gene: TRBD1; j_gene: TRBJ1-4; v_gene: TRBV5-1; CDR3aa: CASSPTGFTRNEKLFF; CDR3nt: TGCGCCAGCAGCCCGACAGGGTTCACGCGGAATGAAAAACTGTTTTTT
abundance: many; d_gene: TRBD1; j_gene: TRBJ2-5; v_gene: TRBV6-1; CDR3aa: CASSPQGARKETQYF; CDR3nt: TGTGCCAGCAGTCCTCAGGGGGCGCGAAAAGAGACCCAGTACTTC
abundance: NA; d_gene: TRBD1; j_gene: TRBJ2-3; v_gene: TRBV2; CDR3aa: CASSRQGRTDTQYF; CDR3nt: TGTGCCAGCAGTAGACAGGGTAGGACAGATACGCAGTATTTT
abundance: NA; d_gene: NA; j_gene: TRBJ2-5; v_gene: TRBV20-1; CDR3aa: CSAPALNTRKMNQETQYF; CDR3nt: TGCAGTGCCCCCGCCCTAAATACTAGAAAGATGAACCAAGAGACCCAGTACTTC